This T cell receptor (beta chain) was found in a study of blood T cells in healthy people across ages. General study points: Lack of knowledge of donor CMV status possibly confounded expanded clonotype changes. Because sorting was not performed, PBMCs prevented conclusive naive versus antigen-experienced comparison.

Primed by a sample-barcoded 5' primer and a J-beta primer mix, a second PCR proceeded for roughly 7 to 12 cycles. Researchers report that a template-switch adaptor with 12 random nucleotides tagged each cDNA molecule. One entry per CDR3 protein results from TCRdb running MiXCR on the 5' RACE reads. The data contain some 920,000 distinct CDR3 sequences, just over 50% of them singletons. Trimming took off 11 bases at V and 5 bases at J, with 21 bases between the two ends. CDR3 length: 14 amino acids. CDR1 is MDHEN and CDR2 is SYDVKM in the germline V gene. This clonotype was seen a few times. Its matching antigen is unknown.

The chain recombines TRBV28 with TRBJ2-5; possible D gene TRBD2, 6 bases. This clonotype originated in a woman in her sixties in good health. Material for sequencing was blood. The CDR3 DNA reads as TGTGCCGACCGTCTCACGGGGGAGGTGGAGACCCAGTACTTC. It specifies CADRLTGEVETQYF.